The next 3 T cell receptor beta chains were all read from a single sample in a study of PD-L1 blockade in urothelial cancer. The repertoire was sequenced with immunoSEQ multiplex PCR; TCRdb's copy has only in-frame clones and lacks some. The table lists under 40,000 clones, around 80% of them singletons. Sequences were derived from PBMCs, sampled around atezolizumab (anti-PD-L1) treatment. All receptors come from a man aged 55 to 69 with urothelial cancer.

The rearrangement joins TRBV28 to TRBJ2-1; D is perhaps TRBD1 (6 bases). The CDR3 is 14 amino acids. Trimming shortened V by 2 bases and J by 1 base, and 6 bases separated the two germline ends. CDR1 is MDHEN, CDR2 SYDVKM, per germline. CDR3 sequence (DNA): TGTGCCAGCAGTTTACAGGGGTCCTACAATGAGCAGTTCTTC. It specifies CASSLQGSYNEQFF.

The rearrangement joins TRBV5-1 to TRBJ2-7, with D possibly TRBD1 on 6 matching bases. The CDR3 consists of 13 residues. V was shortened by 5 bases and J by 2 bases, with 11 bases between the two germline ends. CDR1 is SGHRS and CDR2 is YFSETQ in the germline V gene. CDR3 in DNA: TGCGCCAGCAGGCGGACAGAACCCTACGAGCAGTACTTC. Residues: CASRRTEPYEQYF.

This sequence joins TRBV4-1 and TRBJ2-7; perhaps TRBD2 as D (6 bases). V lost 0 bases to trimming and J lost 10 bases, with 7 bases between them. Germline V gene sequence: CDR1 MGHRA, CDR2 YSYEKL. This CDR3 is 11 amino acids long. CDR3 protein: CASSQEGGQYF. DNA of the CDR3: TGCGCCAGCAGCCAAGAGGGGGGTCAGTACTTC.